This T cell receptor beta chain is from a study of blood T cell repertoires in COVID-19. Study-level background: The United States, Italy and Spain were the sources of the acute and convalescent COVID-19 samples. PBMCs, B-cell-depleted T cells, or T cells were the source of the cDNA or gDNA that made up the material.

This clone was observed once. In the study's own analysis: Reference gene primer amplification in the assay estimated nucleated cell counts. Clones were read by immunoSEQ multiplex PCR, and TCRdb kept only the in-frame ones, dropping some. V, J and clone size were drawn from that table, and D and trimming were deduced from the DNA. This sample yields a few hundred thousand clones, of which 75% to 90% are seen a single time; over 2% belongs to the top ten. Sequenced input: peripheral blood. This clonotype was obtained from a woman aged 50 to 65 who had recovered from COVID-19.

The CDR3 sequence is CASSYVVPTEAFF. The CDR3, as DNA: TGTGCCAGCAGTTACGTCGTTCCCACTGAAGCTTTCTTT. This chain links TRBV6-2 or TRBV6-3 with TRBJ1-1; D is unclear. Germline lookup yields CDR1 MNHEY and CDR2 SVGEGT. The ends were cut back, 2 bases at V and 4 bases at J, with 8 bases in the middle. The CDR3 has 13 amino acids.